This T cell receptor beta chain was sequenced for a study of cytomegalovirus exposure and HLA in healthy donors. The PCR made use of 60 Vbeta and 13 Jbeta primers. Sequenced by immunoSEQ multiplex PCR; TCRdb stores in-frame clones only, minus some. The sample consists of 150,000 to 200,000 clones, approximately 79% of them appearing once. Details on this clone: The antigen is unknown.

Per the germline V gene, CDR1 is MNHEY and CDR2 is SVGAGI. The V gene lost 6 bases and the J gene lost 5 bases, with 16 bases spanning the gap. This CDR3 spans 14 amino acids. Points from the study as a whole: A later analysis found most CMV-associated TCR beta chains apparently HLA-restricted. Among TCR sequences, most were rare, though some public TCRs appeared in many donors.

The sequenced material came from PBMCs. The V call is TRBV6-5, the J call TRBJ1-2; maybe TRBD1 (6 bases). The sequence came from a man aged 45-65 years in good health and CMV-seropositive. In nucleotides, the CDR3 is TGTGCCAGCAGACGCGGGGAGGGGGGATATGGCTACACCTTC. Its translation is CASRRGEGGYGYTF.